Below, 8 T cell receptor beta chains from the same sample are listed, as sequenced in a study of beta chain features in type 1 diabetes. Reverse transcribing all isolated RNA meant expressed TCRB transcripts were sequenced. Profiled with immunoSEQ multiplex PCR; TCRdb holds only in-frame clones, not every one. The data show hundreds of thousands of clones, around 15% seen once. Sequenced material: naive CD4+ T cells from blood. The receptors were gathered from a man between 18 and 29 years old in good health.

The CDR3 coding sequence is TGCGCCAGCAGCCAAGGAGGGGCAAAAGAGACCCAGTACTTC. Encoded protein: CASSQGGAKETQYF. The genes are TRBV4-3 and TRBJ2-5; D assignment may be TRBD1 or TRBD2 (5 bases each). Germline V CDR1 and CDR2: LGHNA, YSLEER. V shed 1 base and J shed 3 bases, with 9 bases lying between them. The CDR3 runs 14 residues.

This clone has more than one count but fewer than ten. The chain employs TRBV11-2 and TRBJ2-5; 10 bases are shared with TRBD2. V lost 5 bases, J lost 6 bases, and 12 bases stayed unmatched. There are 16 residues in the CDR3. The V gene's germline CDR1 is SGHAT and CDR2 FQNNGV. As DNA, the CDR3 is TGTGCCAGCAGCACTGGGCCTAGCGGGAGAATTAAGACCCAGTACTTC. Encoded protein: CASSTGPSGRIKTQYF. The full variable domain, rest sourced from reference TRBV11-2 and TRBJ2-5, is EAGVAQSPRYKIIEKRQSVAFWCNPISGHATLYWYQQILGQGPKLLIQFQNNGVVDDSQLPKDRFSAERLKGVDSTLKIQPAKLEDSAVYLCASSTGPSGRIKTQYFGPGTRLLVL.

This clone was recorded a few times. CDR3 sequence: CASRPDRAYNEQFF. The CDR3 nucleotides read TGTGCCAGCAGACCAGACAGGGCTTACAATGAGCAGTTCTTC. The chain employs TRBV2 and TRBJ2-1; 7 positions agree with TRBD1. V shed 6 bases and J 4 bases; nucleotides not matched to a gene: 6. The CDR3 contains 14 residues. The germline V gene encodes CDR1 SNHLY and CDR2 FYNNEI.

This clone was detected only a few times. The gene calls are TRBV7-7 and TRBJ1-1; 9 bases match TRBD1. V was pared by 3 bases and J by 5 bases, with 4 bases of the junction left unmatched. The CDR3 contains 14 residues. Looked up from germline, CDR1 is SSHAT and CDR2 is FNYEAQ (reference sequence). The CDR3 DNA follows: TGTGCCAGCAGCTTTTTCGGGACAGGGACTGAAGCTTTCTTT. This sequence encodes CASSFFGTGTEAFF.

The V and J genes are TRBV4-3 and TRBJ1-2; D remains unclear. V lost 0 bases and J lost 1, with 15 bases in between. This CDR3 is 17 amino acids long. Germline V gene lookup returns CDR1 LGHNA and CDR2 YSLEER. The CDR3 DNA follows: TGCGCCAGCAGCCAAGAGGGGAACCCAAAACTTAACTATGGCTACACCTTC. Protein: CASSQEGNPKLNYGYTF.

CDR3 residues: CASSGQTLSTDTQYF. CDR3 DNA: TGTGCCAGCAGCGGGCAGACTCTAAGCACAGATACGCAGTATTTT. V is TRBV9 and J is TRBJ2-3; D is ambiguous. The ends were cut back, 3 bases at V and 0 bases at J, with 11 bases in the middle. Germline V lookup: CDR1 SGDLS, CDR2 YYNGEE. CDR3 length: 15 amino acids. Together with reference TRBV9 and TRBJ2-3, the CDR3 gives the full variable domain: DSGVTQTPKHLITATGQRVTLRCSPRSGDLSVYWYQQSLDQGLQFLIQYYNGEERAKGNILERFSAQQFPDLHSELNLSSLELGDSALYFCASSGQTLSTDTQYFGPGTRLTVL.

The sample holds a few counts of this clone. The chain uses TRBV18 and TRBJ2-7; TRBD2 is a possible D gene (6 bases). CDR1 and CDR2 from the germline V gene are KGHSH and LQKENI. V was pared by 3 bases and J by 6 bases, with 12 bases between. CDR3 size: 13 residues. In nucleotides, the CDR3 is TGTGCCAGCTCACCGACTAGGTCCGCCGAGCAGTACTTC. Its protein product is CASSPTRSAEQYF.

A few counts support this clone. The V gene is TRBV6-6, the J gene TRBJ2-5; no definite D call. The CDR3 consists of 13 residues. The V end lost 8 bases, the J end lost 4 bases, and 14 bases lay between the germline ends. Germline V CDR1 and CDR2: MNHNY, SVGAGI (reference sequence). The DNA for the CDR3 is TGTGCCAGCCCAAGGGTGAACCGAGAGACCCAGTACTTC. As protein: CASPRVNRETQYF.